This T cell receptor beta chain comes out of a study of blood T cells in healthy people across ages. Regarding the study as a whole: Donor CMV infection status was unknown, possibly confounding age-related changes in expanded clonotypes.

This clonotype was counted at least ten times. Its antigen is not identified. The CDR3 contains 16 residues. The ends were cut back, 3 bases at V and 7 bases at J, with 20 bases in the middle. In germline, CDR1 is SGHRS, CDR2 YFSETQ. Ranging in age from about 6 to 100, the donors were healthy Caucasian individuals from Russia. A J-beta primer mix and a sample-barcoded 5' primer were used in a second PCR of roughly 6 to 11 cycles. A template-switch adaptor with 12 random nucleotides tagged each cDNA molecule. From the 5' RACE reads, TCRdb called clonotypes with MiXCR, one entry per CDR3 protein. The table lists hundreds of thousands of distinct CDR3 sequences, approximately 52% of them singletons, with around an eighth in the top ten.

The sequence was collected from a woman older than 75 in good health. The sequenced material came from blood. This rearrangement joins TRBV5-1 to TRBJ2-1; tentatively, D is TRBD1 or TRBD2 (5 bases each). CDR3: CASSSLPGTPQNEQFF. DNA for the CDR3: TGCGCCAGCAGCTCACTCCCCGGGACGCCACAGAATGAGCAGTTCTTC.